This TCR beta chain was recovered during a study of Ad26.COV2.S vaccination and SARS-CoV-2 variants. Broader study findings: Similar non-spike TCR breadth was observed in recipients of vaccine and of placebo. An underestimation of total T cell responses may have resulted from the TCR breadth and depth analyses. Participants in the vaccine arm had higher spike-specific TCR breadth; placebo recipients had lower. Reports say spike-specific CD8+ and CD4+ T cell responses covered substantial breadth after vaccination.

In the case of this clone: Antigen unknown.

Looked up from germline, CDR1 is SGHRS and CDR2 is YFSETQ. V lost 2 bases to trimming and J lost 2 bases; unmatched junction nucleotides: 21. This CDR3 is 21 amino acids long. Sequencing used immunoSEQ multiplex PCR; TCRdb keeps in-frame clones, though not all of them. The data contain 85,000 to 120,000 clones, about three quarters of them singletons. Here the sequenced sample was peripheral blood, taken after recovery from COVID-19. This sequence joins TRBV5-1 and TRBJ2-3; 9 bases are shared with TRBD2. The receptor comes from a human donor who had recovered from COVID-19. The CDR3 coding sequence is TGCGCCAGCAGCTTCTTATATGCCCCTAGACTAGCGGCGTCTTTCACAGATACGCAGTATTTT. This sequence encodes CASSFLYAPRLAASFTDTQYF.